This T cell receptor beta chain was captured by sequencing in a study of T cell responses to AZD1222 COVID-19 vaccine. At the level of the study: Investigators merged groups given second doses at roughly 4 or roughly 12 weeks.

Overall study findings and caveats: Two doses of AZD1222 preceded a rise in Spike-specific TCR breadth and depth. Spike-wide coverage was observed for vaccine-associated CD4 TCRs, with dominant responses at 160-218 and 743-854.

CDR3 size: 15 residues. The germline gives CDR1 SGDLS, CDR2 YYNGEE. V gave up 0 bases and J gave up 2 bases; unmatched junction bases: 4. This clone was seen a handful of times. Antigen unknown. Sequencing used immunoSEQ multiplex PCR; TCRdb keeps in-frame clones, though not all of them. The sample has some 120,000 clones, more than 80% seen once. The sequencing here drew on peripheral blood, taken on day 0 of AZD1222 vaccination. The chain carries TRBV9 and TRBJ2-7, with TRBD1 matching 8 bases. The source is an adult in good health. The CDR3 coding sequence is TGTGCCAGCAGCGTAGATGGGACAGGCACCTACGAGCAGTACTTC. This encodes CASSVDGTGTYEQYF. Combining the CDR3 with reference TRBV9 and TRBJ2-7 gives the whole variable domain DSGVTQTPKHLITATGQRVTLRCSPRSGDLSVYWYQQSLDQGLQFLIQYYNGEERAKGNILERFSAQQFPDLHSELNLSSLELGDSALYFCASSVDGTGTYEQYFGPGTRLTVT.